These 22 T cell receptor beta chains came from one sample sequenced in a study of cytomegalovirus exposure and HLA in healthy donors. PCR was performed using 60 Vbeta and 13 Jbeta primers. Sequenced by immunoSEQ multiplex PCR; TCRdb stores in-frame clones only, minus some. The sample records 140,000 or so clones, roughly 80% being singletons. Specimen: PBMCs. The receptors come from a woman aged 40 to 50 in good health and CMV-seropositive.

The V gene is TRBV6-1, the J gene TRBJ1-6; a weak D match, TRBD1 (5 bases). Germline CDR1 reads MNHNS; CDR2 reads SASEGT. Trimming stripped 0 bases from V and 10 bases from J, with 10 bases between. The CDR3 sequence is 14 residues long. CDR3 in DNA: TGTGCCAGCAGTGAAGCGGGGGGATACTCACCCCTCCACTTT. It is translated as CASSEAGGYSPLHF.

The chain carries TRBV10-2 and TRBJ1-6; no reliable D call. CDR1 WSHSY and CDR2 SAAADI come from the germline V gene. Trimming removed 0 bases at V and 14 bases at J, with 11 bases between. The CDR3 sequence is 13 residues long. In nucleotides, the CDR3 is TGCGCCAGCAGTGAGTCAGCCCTCGCGGCCCTCCACTTT. It yields the protein CASSESALAALHF.

The chain joins TRBV30 to TRBJ2-7; the D is unclear. Trimming left V 2 bases short and J 4 bases short, with 6 bases between. The CDR3 is 11 residues long. Germline CDR1 and CDR2: GTSNPN and SVGIG (reference sequence). CDR3: CAWSNTYEQYF. CDR3 in DNA: TGTGCCTGGAGTAACACGTACGAGCAGTACTTC.

V and J are TRBV2 and TRBJ2-5, with D uncertain. V was clipped by 3 bases and J by 5 bases, with 13 bases between them. Germline CDR1 is SNHLY and CDR2 is FYNNEI. CDR3 length: 14 residues. The CDR3 loop is CASSDLSVVETQYF. CDR3 bases: TGTGCCAGCAGTGATCTGTCCGTCGTGGAGACCCAGTACTTC.

The rearrangement links TRBV2 to TRBJ1-4; TRBD1 matches 8 bases. The germline CDR1 and CDR2 sequences are SNHLY and FYNNEI. Germline trimming cut 6 bases from V and 1 base from J; bases unmatched to any gene: 7. This CDR3 region has 16 residues. The CDR3 nucleotides are TGTGCCAGCAGAAAGGACAGGGCGGAAACTAATGAAAAACTGTTTTTT. This codes for CASRKDRAETNEKLFF.

The chain couples TRBV27 to TRBJ2-5; 10 bases fit TRBD2. CDR3 size: 16 residues. The V gene's germline CDR1 is MNHEY and CDR2 SMNVEV (reference sequence). After removal of 2 bases from V and 4 bases from J, the junction contained 7 bases not matched to a gene. The CDR3 nucleotides are TGTGCCAGCAGTTTACTAGCGGGAGTGGTCGGAGAGACCCAGTACTTC. This gives the protein CASSLLAGVVGETQYF.

The CDR3 DNA sequence: TGTGCCAGCAGCAAGAGTGGTGAAAAACTGTTTTTT. Its translation is CASSKSGEKLFF. V gene TRBV21-1 combines with J gene TRBJ1-4. TRBV21-1 is an annotated pseudogene. The CDR3 loop spans 12 amino acids.

V is TRBV7-9 and J is TRBJ2-5, with 9 nucleotides matching TRBD2. The J call may be faulty, since TRBJ2-7 better matches the DNA end. This CDR3 comprises 16 residues. Germline V lookup: CDR1 SEHNR, CDR2 FQNEAQ (reference sequence). In DNA form, the CDR3 reads TGTGCCAGCAGCTGGGGCATAGCGGGGGATTCCTACGAGCAGTACTTC. Translating it yields CASSWGIAGDSYEQYF.

V and J are TRBV29-1 and TRBJ2-7; 11 positions match TRBD2. Germline V gives CDR1 SQVTM, CDR2 ANQGSEA. The junction had 6 bases not matched to a gene; V was cut back by 2 bases and J by 0 bases. This CDR3 contains 16 residues. The CDR3 DNA reads TGCAGCGTTGAATCCGGGACTAGCGGTTTCTCCTACGAGCAGTACTTC. This encodes CSVESGTSGFSYEQYF.

The J gene is TRBJ2-1, the V gene TRBV7-2, with 10 bases lining up with TRBD2. The ends lost 7 bases at V and 6 bases at J; junction bases unmatched: 6. The CDR3 is 14 amino acids. Germline V gives CDR1 SGHTA, CDR2 FQGNSA. This CDR3 is CASTPGLASNEQFF. For the CDR3, the DNA is TGTGCCAGCACCCCGGGACTAGCGAGCAATGAGCAGTTCTTC.

Concerning this clone: An end of the junction differs from the germline gene, which may be a read error. The J gene is TRBJ2-1, the V gene TRBV7-7; weak D call: TRBD2 (5 bases). The CDR3 runs to 16 residues. Germline lookup yields CDR1 SSHAT and CDR2 FNYEAQ (reference sequence). The CDR3, as DNA: TGTGCTAGCAGCTTAGTGCCAGGACTCCCTGGCAATGAGCAGTTCTTC. Translating gives CASSLVPGLPGNEQFF. The full variable domain, in which reference TRBV7-7 and TRBJ2-1 provide the parts outside the CDR3, is GAGVSQSPRYKVTKRGQDVTLRCDPISSHATLYWYQQALGQGPEFLTYFNYEAQPDKSGLPSDRFSAERPEGSISTLTIQRTEQRDSAMYRCASSLVPGLPGNEQFFGPGTRLTVL.

The gene calls are TRBV4-2 and TRBJ2-3, with D perhaps matching TRBD2 (7 bases). Trimming removed 3 bases at V and 0 bases at J, with 25 bases between. In germline, CDR1 is LGHNA, CDR2 YNFKEQ. The CDR3 is 20 amino acids. The CDR3 here is CASSHQPGLIGGDSTDTQYF. The CDR3 bases are TGTGCCAGCAGCCACCAACCGGGACTTATAGGGGGGGATAGCACAGATACGCAGTATTTT.

V gene TRBV5-5 combines with J gene TRBJ2-3; 14 positions agree with TRBD2. In germline, CDR1 is SGHKS, CDR2 YYEKEE (reference sequence). CDR3 length: 20 amino acids. The V gene end was trimmed by 1 base and the J gene end by 0 bases; junction bases not matched to a gene: 10. The CDR3 loop is CASSLRGGTSGGGSTDTQYF. The CDR3 DNA follows: TGTGCCAGCAGCTTGAGGGGGGGGACTAGCGGGGGAGGAAGCACAGATACGCAGTATTTT.

This rearrangement joins TRBV19 to TRBJ1-1; 8 bases are shared with TRBD1. J lost 4 bases, V lost 10 bases, and 8 bases had no gene match. Germline V gene sequence: CDR1 LNHDA, CDR2 SQIVND (reference sequence). This CDR3 comprises 13 residues. The CDR3 region is CATGDRLGTEAFF. The CDR3 DNA reads TGTGCCACCGGGGACAGGTTGGGCACTGAAGCTTTCTTT.

This chain connects TRBV2 to TRBJ1-1, with D possibly being TRBD1 (5 bases). In germline, CDR1 is SNHLY, CDR2 FYNNEI. Trimming shortened V by 4 bases and J by 4 bases, and 10 bases separated the two germline ends. CDR3 length: 13 amino acids. The CDR3: CASSARGGTEAFF. The CDR3 DNA sequence: TGTGCCAGCAGTGCGCGGGGCGGCACTGAAGCTTTCTTT.

The chain employs TRBV7-2 and TRBJ1-4; no clear D. Trimming took 1 base from V and 3 from J, leaving 9 bases between them. The CDR3 loop spans 15 amino acids. The germline V gene encodes CDR1 SGHTA and CDR2 FQGNSA. In nucleotides, the CDR3 is TGTGCCAGCAGCTTAGACCGGGGAGCTAATGAAAAACTGTTTTTT. It encodes CASSLDRGANEKLFF.

The rearrangement links TRBV5-1 to TRBJ2-7; D possibly corresponds to TRBD2 (6 bases). CDR3 length: 14 amino acids. V lost 3 bases, J lost 0 bases, and 10 bases lay in between. The germline V gene encodes CDR1 SGHRS and CDR2 YFSETQ. CDR3 residues: CASSSGLLSYEQYF. As DNA, the CDR3 is TGCGCCAGCAGCTCGGGACTCCTCTCCTACGAGCAGTACTTC.

This clone was recorded only once. The V gene is TRBV7-9, the J gene TRBJ2-3; TRBD1 aligns across 8 bases. J gave up 1 base and V 5 bases, and 5 bases lay outside the gene matches. This CDR3 contains 15 residues. Germline V gene lookup returns CDR1 SEHNR and CDR2 FQNEAQ (reference sequence). CDR3 region: CASSRQGLGTDTQYF. The CDR3 DNA follows: TGTGCCAGCAGCCGACAGGGGCTTGGCACAGATACGCAGTATTTT.

The gene calls are TRBV19 and TRBJ1-1; D gene ambiguous. The CDR3 runs 12 residues. CDR1 is LNHDA and CDR2 is SQIVND in the germline V gene (reference sequence). Trimming cost V 6 bases and J 8 bases, with 13 bases left between them. CDR3 residues: CASSGSVEEAFF. The CDR3 DNA follows: TGTGCCAGTAGCGGGTCGGTCGAGGAAGCTTTCTTT. The variable domain in full, with the rest retrieved from reference TRBV19 and TRBJ1-1, is DGGITQSPKYLFRKEGQNVTLSCEQNLNHDAMYWYRQDPGQGLRLIYYSQIVNDFQKGDIAEGYSVSREKKESFPLTVTSAQKNPTAFYLCASSGSVEEAFFGQGTRLTVV.

The rearrangement uses TRBV2 and TRBJ2-3; 7 bases line up with TRBD2. CDR1 and CDR2 from the germline V gene are SNHLY and FYNNEI. This CDR3 contains 15 residues. Unmatched junction bases numbered 6, after V lost 6 bases and J lost 0 bases. In DNA form, the CDR3 reads TGTGCCAGCAGACCTTTGGGGGGGAGCACAGATACGCAGTATTTT. Translation gives CASRPLGGSTDTQYF. The variable domain in full, completed from reference TRBV2 and TRBJ2-3, reads EPEVTQTPSHQVTQMGQEVILRCVPISNHLYFYWYRQILGQKVEFLVSFYNNEISEKSEIFDDQFSVERPDGSNFTLKIRSTKLEDSAMYFCASRPLGGSTDTQYFGPGTRLTVL.

The chain joins TRBV4-3 to TRBJ2-3, with unresolved D. This CDR3 spans 14 amino acids. In germline, CDR1 is LGHNA, CDR2 YSLEER. Trimming left V 1 base short and J 2 bases short, with 7 bases between. Written as DNA, the CDR3 is TGCGCCAGCAGCCAAGTGCTAGACACAGATACGCAGTATTTT. Protein sequence: CASSQVLDTDTQYF.

CDR3 coding DNA: TGTGCCAGCAGCTTGGGACAGGGGACCGCGACCCAGTACTTC. Translation: CASSLGQGTATQYF. This chain links TRBV5-6 with TRBJ2-5; 8 nucleotides match TRBD1. V lost 0 bases and J lost 7; bases outside the gene matches: 5. The germline V gene has CDR1 SGHDT and CDR2 YYEEEE. This CDR3 comprises 14 residues.